One sample yielded the 32 T cell receptor beta chains listed below, sequenced in a study of shared clonotypes between healthy human individuals. Assay: immunoSEQ multiplex PCR; the TCRdb copy retains only in-frame clones and omits some. The data contain hundreds of thousands of clones, around three quarters of them seen just once; the ten biggest clones take up around 2%. Material for sequencing was memory CD4+ T cells sorted from blood. Documented subset: CD45RA-negative fraction. Every receptor here comes from a woman in her twenties or thirties in good health.

The genes are TRBV9 and TRBJ1-5; no clear D. Trimming left V 3 bases short and J 5 bases short, with 9 bases between. Germline lookup yields CDR1 SGDLS and CDR2 YYNGEE. The CDR3 runs to 13 residues. The CDR3 DNA sequence: TGTGCCAGCAGCGCGAACCTTGATCAGCCCCAGCATTTT. As protein: CASSANLDQPQHF.

The gene calls are TRBV28 and TRBJ1-2, with 10 nucleotides matching TRBD1. Germline trimming cut 3 bases from V and 4 bases from J; bases unmatched to any gene: 8. The CDR3 runs 16 residues. Germline CDR1 is MDHEN and CDR2 is SYDVKM. The DNA of the CDR3 is TGTGCCAGCAGTTTCTCGGGACAGGGGAGGGCCTATGGCTACACCTTC. Translated: CASSFSGQGRAYGYTF.

V is TRBV15 and J is TRBJ2-5; D call uncertain. Trimming removed 0 bases at V and 4 bases at J, with 6 bases between. This CDR3 has 13 residues. Germline V gene lookup returns CDR1 LNHNV and CDR2 YYDKDF (reference sequence). This CDR3 is CATSRDVSETQYF. CDR3 coding DNA: TGTGCCACCAGCAGAGATGTGTCAGAGACCCAGTACTTC.

V and J are TRBV5-8 and TRBJ1-5, with a possible D match to TRBD1 (6 bases). The V and J ends lost 0 bases and 0 bases respectively, with 13 bases between them. The CDR3 extends over 17 amino acids. In germline, CDR1 is SGHTS, CDR2 YDEGEE. The CDR3 protein is CASSLVDRSDSNQPQHF. The CDR3 nucleotides read TGTGCCAGCAGCTTGGTAGACAGGTCGGATAGCAATCAGCCCCAGCATTTT.

The chain links TRBV2 to TRBJ1-1; TRBD1 matches 8 bases. After removal of 8 bases from V and 2 bases from J, the junction contained 13 bases not matched to a gene. The CDR3 runs 16 residues. Per germline, CDR1 SNHLY and CDR2 FYNNEI. The CDR3 DNA reads as TGTGCCAGCGCGTCGGCAGGGGGCGCTGTAAACACTGAAGCTTTCTTT. It codes for CASASAGGAVNTEAFF. Looking up the rest from reference TRBV2 and TRBJ1-1 gives the full variable domain: EPEVTQTPSHQVTQMGQEVILRCVPISNHLYFYWYRQILGQKVEFLVSFYNNEISEKSEIFDDQFSVERPDGSNFTLKIRSTKLEDSAMYFCASASAGGAVNTEAFFGQGTRLTVV.

This clone was observed a handful of times. This sequence joins TRBV18 and TRBJ1-4; the match to TRBD1 covers 7 bases. V was pared by 6 bases and J by 5 bases, with 3 bases of the junction left unmatched. The germline V gene has CDR1 KGHSH and CDR2 LQKENI. The length of the CDR3 is 13 residues. The CDR3 region is CASSLGQNEKLFF. CDR3 sequence (DNA): TGTGCCAGCTCCCTGGGACAGAATGAAAAACTGTTTTTT.

This clone was recorded a few times. The gene calls are TRBV6-5 and TRBJ1-2; 10 nucleotides line up with TRBD1. V lost 3 bases and J lost 6; bases outside the gene matches: 7. The CDR3 has 15 amino acids. The V gene's germline CDR1 is MNHEY and CDR2 SVGAGI. The CDR3 sequence: CASSYKGTGVHGYTF. Written as DNA, the CDR3 is TGTGCCAGCAGTTATAAAGGGACAGGGGTCCATGGCTACACCTTC.

This chain joins TRBV11-2 and TRBJ1-3; D is uncertain. Trimming stripped 2 bases from V and 0 bases from J, with 8 bases between. Germline V lookup: CDR1 SGHAT, CDR2 FQNNGV. The length of the CDR3 is 15 residues. The CDR3 loop reads CASSLTVGSGNTIYF. The CDR3 DNA reads TGTGCCAGCAGCTTAACAGTGGGCTCTGGAAACACCATATATTTT. The full variable domain, with the rest looked up from reference TRBV11-2 and TRBJ1-3, is EAGVAQSPRYKIIEKRQSVAFWCNPISGHATLYWYQQILGQGPKLLIQFQNNGVVDDSQLPKDRFSAERLKGVDSTLKIQPAKLEDSAVYLCASSLTVGSGNTIYFGEGSWLTVV.

This sequence joins TRBV28 and TRBJ2-5, with 7 bases lining up with TRBD2. J was trimmed by 6 bases and V by 5 bases; bases with no gene match: 18. Germline values: CDR1 MDHEN, CDR2 SYDVKM. CDR3 length: 17 residues. In DNA, the CDR3 is TGTGCCAGCAGTCCCTATCGGGGTAGCGGGCTTGGAAAGACCCAGTACTTC. The encoded protein is CASSPYRGSGLGKTQYF.

The chain recombines TRBV19 with TRBJ1-4; perhaps TRBD1 as D (6 bases). Deletions cut 3 bases from V and 0 bases from J, with 14 bases between. This CDR3 region has 17 residues. Per germline, CDR1 LNHDA and CDR2 SQIVND (reference sequence). CDR3 region: CASSMLPGVATNEKLFF. The CDR3 bases are TGTGCCAGTAGTATGCTCCCAGGGGTTGCAACTAATGAAAAACTGTTTTTT. The whole variable domain, filled in from reference TRBV19 and TRBJ1-4, reads DGGITQSPKYLFRKEGQNVTLSCEQNLNHDAMYWYRQDPGQGLRLIYYSQIVNDFQKGDIAEGYSVSREKKESFPLTVTSAQKNPTAFYLCASSMLPGVATNEKLFFGSGTQLSVL.

The chain employs TRBV30 and TRBJ2-1, with 13 positions matching TRBD2. The trim removed 3 bases at V and 5 bases at J, leaving 7 bases unmatched. This CDR3 is 16 amino acids long. The germline V gene has CDR1 GTSNPN and CDR2 SVGIG (reference sequence). The CDR3 nucleotides are TGTGCCTGGAGGGACGGGACTAGCGGGACCCACAATGAGCAGTTCTTC. As protein: CAWRDGTSGTHNEQFF.

This clone was observed a few times. This chain uses TRBV5-1 with TRBJ1-5; D remains unclear. V lost 2 bases and J 7 bases, leaving 13 bases between the germline ends. Germline values: CDR1 SGHRS, CDR2 YFSETQ. This CDR3 spans 14 amino acids. CDR3 loop: CASSLAEMGQPQHF. The CDR3 region has the DNA TGCGCCAGCAGCTTAGCGGAGATGGGCCAGCCCCAGCATTTT.

This clone was seen only a few times. This chain connects TRBV6-1 to TRBJ2-2, with 9 positions matching TRBD1. The CDR3 length is 15 residues. Germline loops: CDR1 MNHNS, CDR2 SASEGT. After removal of 4 bases from V and 4 bases from J, the junction contained 4 bases not matched to a gene. CDR3 coding DNA: TGTGCCAGCAGTGTAAAGACAGGGGGCACCGGGGAGCTGTTTTTT. This gives the protein CASSVKTGGTGELFF.

The chain recombines TRBV15 with TRBJ2-5, with D unresolved. V lost 2 bases, J lost 3 bases, and 4 bases lay in between. CDR3 length: 12 amino acids. Germline V CDR1 and CDR2: LNHNV, YYDKDF (reference sequence). DNA for the CDR3: TGTGCCACCAGCAGACCCAAAGAGACCCAGTACTTC. This translates into CATSRPKETQYF.

This clone was detected a few times. The gene calls are TRBV7-7 and TRBJ2-2; no firm D call. Germline values: CDR1 SSHAT, CDR2 FNYEAQ (reference sequence). The CDR3 length is 13 residues. Trimming removed 5 bases from V and 1 base from J, with 5 bases in between. The CDR3 here is CASSTLNTGELFF. CDR3 coding DNA: TGTGCCAGCAGCACATTGAACACCGGGGAGCTGTTTTTT.

The chain couples TRBV7-2 to TRBJ1-1; 12 bases match TRBD1. This CDR3 region has 19 residues. Germline loops: CDR1 SGHTA, CDR2 FQGNSA. V gave up 4 bases and J gave up 1 base; unmatched junction bases: 13. The CDR3 nucleotides are TGTGCCAGCAGCTACACCCGCCGGGACAGGGGGCGTTGGAACACTGAAGCTTTCTTT. As protein: CASSYTRRDRGRWNTEAFF.

This clone turned up a few times. CDR3 residues: CASTQKGSGEYF. The CDR3 DNA sequence: TGTGCCAGCACCCAAAAAGGGTCTGGCGAGTACTTC. The chain has TRBV28 and TRBJ2-7; D not certain. The germline gives CDR1 MDHEN, CDR2 SYDVKM. With 7 bases removed from V and 11 bases from J, the gap between germline ends came to 18 bases. The CDR3 has 12 residues.

The rearrangement uses TRBV27 and TRBJ2-1; a weak D match, TRBD2 (5 bases). V was shortened by 5 bases and J by 10 bases, with 21 bases between the two germline ends. CDR3 length: 15 residues. Germline assignment: CDR1 MNHEY and CDR2 SMNVEV (reference sequence). CDR3 in DNA: TGTGCCAGCAGTCCATCCCGGGGTGGCGGTTGGGAGCAGTTCTTC. This gives the protein CASSPSRGGGWEQFF.

This chain joins TRBV15 and TRBJ2-3; TRBD2 is a possible D gene (5 bases). Germline loops: CDR1 LNHNV, CDR2 YYDKDF (reference sequence). V shed 3 bases and J shed 7 bases, with 20 bases lying between them. CDR3 size: 16 residues. CDR3 amino acids: CATSRVGETIGYTQYF. CDR3 nucleotide sequence: TGTGCCACCAGCAGGGTTGGGGAGACCATAGGGTATACGCAGTATTTT.

This sequence joins TRBV18 and TRBJ2-1; D not certain. Germline V gene sequence: CDR1 KGHSH, CDR2 LQKENI. This CDR3 spans 14 amino acids. V lost 0 bases and J lost 9, with 12 bases in between. The CDR3 DNA sequence: TGTGCCAGCTCACCACCCAGCCGTCTGAGTGAGCAGTTCTTC. Translated: CASSPPSRLSEQFF.

The J gene is TRBJ1-1, the V gene TRBV29-1; no clear D gene. The length of the CDR3 is 11 residues. Germline V gene lookup returns CDR1 SQVTM and CDR2 ANQGSEA. V dropped 7 bases and J dropped 8 bases, with 14 bases sitting between them. DNA for the CDR3: TGCAGCGGCCGAGACGCAGTAGAAGCTTTCTTT. Residues: CSGRDAVEAFF.

This clone was counted between two and nine times. This rearrangement joins TRBV7-8 to TRBJ1-1; TRBD1 might be the D (5 bases). The CDR3 contains 14 residues. The germline V and J ends were trimmed by 4 bases and 6 bases, with 15 bases remaining between them. Germline CDR1 reads SGHVS; CDR2 reads FQNEAQ. CDR3 sequence reads: CASSSGQGGSEAFF. The CDR3 DNA sequence: TGTGCCAGCAGCTCCGGTCAGGGTGGATCTGAAGCTTTCTTT. Supplemented by reference TRBV7-8 and TRBJ1-1, the full variable domain reads GAGVSQSPRYKVAKRGQDVALRCDPISGHVSLFWYQQALGQGPEFLTYFQNEAQLDKSGLPSDRFFAERPEGSVSTLKIQRTQQEDSAVYLCASSSGQGGSEAFFGQGTRLTVV.

This chain connects TRBV6-6 to TRBJ2-7; the match to TRBD2 covers 8 bases. CDR1 and CDR2 from the germline V gene are MNHNY and SVGAGI (reference sequence). The CDR3 runs to 14 residues. Unmatched junction bases numbered 8, after V lost 6 bases and J lost 4 bases. The CDR3: CASSSSGSQYEQYF. In nucleotides, the CDR3 is TGTGCCAGCAGCTCCAGCGGGAGCCAGTACGAGCAGTACTTC.

This chain uses TRBV4-2 with TRBJ2-3; 12 nucleotides agree with TRBD2. This CDR3 is 16 amino acids long. Germline CDR1 and CDR2: LGHNA and YNFKEQ. Trimming cost V 0 bases and J 6 bases; bases outside gene matches: 4. CDR3 protein: CASSQELAGGHDTQYF. CDR3 coding DNA: TGTGCCAGCAGCCAAGAACTAGCGGGAGGCCACGATACGCAGTATTTT.

This sequence joins TRBV28 and TRBJ2-5; either TRBD1 or TRBD2 may supply D (5 bases each). V shed 8 bases and J shed 5 bases, with 18 bases lying between them. CDR3 length: 14 amino acids. The V gene's germline CDR1 is MDHEN and CDR2 SYDVKM. Written as DNA, the CDR3 is TGTGCCAGCCTAACACGGGGCGGGCGCGAGACCCAGTACTTC. Protein: CASLTRGGRETQYF.

The rearrangement joins TRBV20-1 to TRBJ2-7; D call uncertain. The length of the CDR3 is 11 residues. Germline assignment: CDR1 DFQATT and CDR2 SNEGSKA (reference sequence). V lost 7 bases and J 6 bases, leaving 13 bases between the germline ends. This chain's CDR3 is CSVLDRVEQYF. In DNA form, the CDR3 reads TGCAGTGTTTTAGACCGCGTCGAGCAGTACTTC.

J is TRBJ2-5 and V is TRBV6-5; 14 positions match TRBD2. TRBJ2-7 explains the end of the DNA better; the J call may be wrong. Germline V CDR1 and CDR2: MNHEY, SVGAGI. This CDR3 contains 14 residues. CDR3 in DNA: TGTGCCAGCAATGGACTAGCGGGAGGCTACGAGCAGTACTTC. Translating gives CASNGLAGGYEQYF.

The CDR3 spells CASRPRKLASSEQFF. In DNA form, the CDR3 reads TGTGCCAGCAGACCCCGTAAACTAGCTTCGAGTGAGCAGTTCTTC. The V gene is TRBV28, the J gene TRBJ2-1; a weak D match, TRBD2 (6 bases). Germline CDR1 reads MDHEN; CDR2 reads SYDVKM. V lost 6 bases to trimming and J lost 9 bases, with 21 bases between them. This CDR3 is 15 amino acids long.

This clone was observed a handful of times. A far more abundant clone sits one base away, making this likely a read error. Other DNA sequences in this specimen translate into the identical CDR3. The V and J genes are TRBV5-1 and TRBJ2-5, with D unclear. Germline V gene sequence: CDR1 SGHRS, CDR2 YFSETQ. CDR3 length equals 12 residues. Trimming cost V 0 bases and J 2 bases, with 2 bases left between them. The CDR3 region has the DNA TGCGCCAGCAGCTTGGGGCAAGAGACCCAGTACTTC. Protein: CASSLGQETQYF.

This sequence joins TRBV9 and TRBJ2-3; possibly TRBD2 for D (5 bases). CDR1 and CDR2 from the germline V gene are SGDLS and YYNGEE. The CDR3 sequence is 15 residues long. Between the trimmed V and J ends, which lost 0 bases and 2 bases, there was a span of 10 bases. Written as DNA, the CDR3 is TGTGCCAGCAGCGTAGCAGCGGTACTCACAGATACGCAGTATTTT. Amino acids: CASSVAAVLTDTQYF.

This chain uses TRBV6-1 with TRBJ1-1; D is uncertain. CDR3 length: 14 residues. Per the germline V gene, CDR1 is MNHNS and CDR2 is SASEGT. Trimming cost V 5 bases and J 4 bases, with 14 bases left between them. This chain's CDR3 is CASSSLTPSTEAFF. CDR3 in DNA: TGTGCCAGCAGTTCTCTTACTCCGAGCACTGAAGCTTTCTTT.

The CDR3 is CASSLDRPSTEAFF. The CDR3 DNA reads TGTGCCAGCAGTTTGGACAGGCCGAGTACTGAAGCTTTCTTT. The chain has TRBV28 and TRBJ1-1; 7 bases line up with TRBD1. In germline, CDR1 is MDHEN, CDR2 SYDVKM. CDR3 length equals 14 residues. V lost 3 bases and J lost 5; bases outside the gene matches: 6.